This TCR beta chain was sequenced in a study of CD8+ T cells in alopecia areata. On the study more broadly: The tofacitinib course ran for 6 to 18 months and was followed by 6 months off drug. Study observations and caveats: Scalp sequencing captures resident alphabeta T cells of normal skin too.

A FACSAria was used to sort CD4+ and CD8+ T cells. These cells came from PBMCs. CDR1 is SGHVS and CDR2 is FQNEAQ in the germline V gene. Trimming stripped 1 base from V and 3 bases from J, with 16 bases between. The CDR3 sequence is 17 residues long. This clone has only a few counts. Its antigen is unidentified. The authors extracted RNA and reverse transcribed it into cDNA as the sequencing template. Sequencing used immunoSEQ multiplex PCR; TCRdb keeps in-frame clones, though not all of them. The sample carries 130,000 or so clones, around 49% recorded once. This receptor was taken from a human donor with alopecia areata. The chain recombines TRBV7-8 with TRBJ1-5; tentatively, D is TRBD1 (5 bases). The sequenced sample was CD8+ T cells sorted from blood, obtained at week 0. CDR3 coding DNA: TGTGCCAGCAGCTTAGGGCTGGTGGGACTAATCAATCAGCCCCAGCATTTT. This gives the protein CASSLGLVGLINQPQHF.